This T cell receptor (beta chain) was found in a study of identical twins (dated by TCRdb to about 2016). Background for the entire study: TCR alpha and beta repertoires from monozygotic twins, unrelated adults of various ages and cord blood were deep-sequenced to test whether fetal clonotypes persist. Replicate twin experiments were performed at different times using different library preparation protocols to rule out contamination. Study-wide conclusions, independent of this receptor: In monozygotic twins, out-of-frame TCR alpha sharing was systematically underestimated by recombination models, although the models agreed with sharing between unrelated individuals. Because the same donors could not be followed over many years, the conclusions relied on cross-sectional statistical analysis. Fewer insertions were carried by abundant cord blood beta clonotypes, a similar but weaker trend appeared in young adult naive repertoires, and no such trend appeared in memory repertoires. Excess twin sharing in beta out-of-frame sequences was weaker because fewer shared sequences lowered the signal-to-noise ratio. Invariant T cells such as MAIT and iNKT could partly confound zero-insertion analyses, although diverse VJ usage argued against such confounding for most clonotypes. Compared with coincidental sharing between unrelated individuals, out-of-frame TCR alpha sequences shared between twins showed an excess of sequences with low generation probability.

The table lists this clonotype with a few counts. This clone's antigen is unknown. The record has no base qualities; no much larger clone is one base away. The library was produced with 5' RACE. Sequencer: Illumina HiSeq 2000. Template switching introduced a universal primer binding site; the final cDNA contained a unique molecular identifier, enabling accurate counting of TCR cDNA molecules. First-strand cDNA for TCR alpha and beta chains was synthesized from specific primers in the conserved constant-segment region. To control for contamination, every cDNA library carried two barcodes: a SMART-Mk sample barcode plus Illumina barcodes. TruSeq adapter sequences, together with Illumina sample barcodes, were added in two successive PCR steps. The TCR alpha and beta cDNA libraries were sequenced on the Illumina HiSeq platform using custom primers. The study's own analysis went as follows. MiGEC was used to process raw reads and extract unique molecular identifiers, and MiXCR was used to find CDR3 positions. Recombination models were inferred per individual with the repgenHMM and IGoR tools using an EM algorithm. The analysis of shared clonotypes was done with the tcR package in R, with sharing normalized by the product of cloneset sizes. Out-of-frame nonproductive sequences were analyzed to study raw recombination free of thymic and clonal selection effects. TCRdb's own reprocessing of the public reads used fastp at Q25 and MiXCR and kept productive beta chains. Identical CDR3 protein sequences are pooled into one entry, listed with their most common genes and DNA. TCRdb's processing, not the study's, gives the V and J calls here. Here the sample has about 790,000 distinct CDR3 sequences; 18% occur a single time. The ten largest account for around 13% of the sample.

Every donor was a healthy Caucasian. Three pairs of female monozygotic twins, all aged about 18 to 29 years, made up the twin cohort. Peripheral blood mononuclear cells were the source from which RNA for the TCR libraries was isolated. CDR1 MNHNS and CDR2 SASEGT are derived from the germline V gene. The V end loses 0 bases and the J end loses 3 bases, and a stretch of 13 bases separates them. Inclusive of the bounding cysteine and phenylalanine, the CDR3 is 16 residues long. Only CDR3 DNA remains: 48 bases, in frame from the first base. The sample was also reused in another study, on T cells expressing NK-cell markers. The second paper states: In sorted CD3+CD56+NKG2C+, CD3+CD56+NKG2C- and CD3+CD56-NKG2C+ T-cell subsets from eight donors, TCR beta-chain repertoires were profiled. Of the eight sequenced donors, seven were found to be HCMV-seropositive and one was found to be HCMV-seronegative. In several experiments an anti-gammadeltaTCR antibody was added to restrict sorting to alphabetaTCR-expressing T cells. In 6 or 7 donors, the dominant CD3+CD56+NKG2C+ clonotypes ranked among the top 10 CD8+ clonotypes, making up roughly 1.0-7.5% of CD8+ T cells. Those dominant clonotypes were again the most abundant among CD3+CD56-NKG2C+ cells in a handful of donors, at 28.3-60.1%. Whether the expanded NKG2C-expressing T cell clones were specific for HCMV antigens was left unclear. Randomly selected healthy volunteers, three men and five women, were used as the eight sequenced donors. A commercial ELISA kit detecting HCMV-specific IgG in serum was used to determine HCMV serostatus. For several donors, bulk peripheral blood T-cell repertoires were additionally sequenced from unsorted PBMC. Reads were demultiplexed and grouped by UMI with MIGEC, and clonotypes were assembled and quantified with MiTCR. To exclude erroneous sequences, any TCR cDNA sequence not supported by at least two reads was discarded. The tcR package was used for downstream repertoire analysis, and clonotypes were matched across fractions by CDR3 nucleotide sequence plus V segment. VDJmatch was used to annotate antigen specificity against VDJdb, with one amino acid substitution allowed in CDR3.

This chain is built from TRBV6-1 and TRBJ2-3; the D gene could be TRBD1 or TRBD2, each one agreeing over 5 bases. The material sequenced was PBMCs. This TCR came from a woman under 30 in good health. The CDR3 loop reads CASSEAPLGETDTQYF. The nucleotide sequence is given as TGTGCCAGCAGTGAAGCGCCGTTAGGGGAGACAGATACGCAGTATTTT.